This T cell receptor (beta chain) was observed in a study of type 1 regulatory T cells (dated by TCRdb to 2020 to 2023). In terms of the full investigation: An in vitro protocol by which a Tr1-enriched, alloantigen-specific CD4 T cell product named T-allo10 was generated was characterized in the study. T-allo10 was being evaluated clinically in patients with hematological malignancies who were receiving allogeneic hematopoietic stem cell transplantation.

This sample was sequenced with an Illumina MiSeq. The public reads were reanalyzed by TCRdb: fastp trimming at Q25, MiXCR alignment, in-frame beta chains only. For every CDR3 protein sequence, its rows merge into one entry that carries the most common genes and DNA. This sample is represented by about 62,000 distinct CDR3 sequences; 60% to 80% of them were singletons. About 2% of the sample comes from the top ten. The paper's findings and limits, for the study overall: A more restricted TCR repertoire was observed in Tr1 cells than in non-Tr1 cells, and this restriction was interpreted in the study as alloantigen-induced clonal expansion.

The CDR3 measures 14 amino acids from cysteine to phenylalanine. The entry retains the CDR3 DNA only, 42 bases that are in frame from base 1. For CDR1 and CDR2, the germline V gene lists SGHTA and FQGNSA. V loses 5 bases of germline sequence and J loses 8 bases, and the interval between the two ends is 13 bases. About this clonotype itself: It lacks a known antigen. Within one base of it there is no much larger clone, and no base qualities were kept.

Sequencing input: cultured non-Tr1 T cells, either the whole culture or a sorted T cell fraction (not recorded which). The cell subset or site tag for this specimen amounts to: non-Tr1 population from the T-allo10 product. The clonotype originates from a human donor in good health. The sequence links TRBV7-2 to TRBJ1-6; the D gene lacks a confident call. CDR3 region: CASSQIGRDSPLHF. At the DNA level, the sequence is TGTGCCAGCAGCCAGATCGGGAGGGATTCACCCCTCCACTTT.